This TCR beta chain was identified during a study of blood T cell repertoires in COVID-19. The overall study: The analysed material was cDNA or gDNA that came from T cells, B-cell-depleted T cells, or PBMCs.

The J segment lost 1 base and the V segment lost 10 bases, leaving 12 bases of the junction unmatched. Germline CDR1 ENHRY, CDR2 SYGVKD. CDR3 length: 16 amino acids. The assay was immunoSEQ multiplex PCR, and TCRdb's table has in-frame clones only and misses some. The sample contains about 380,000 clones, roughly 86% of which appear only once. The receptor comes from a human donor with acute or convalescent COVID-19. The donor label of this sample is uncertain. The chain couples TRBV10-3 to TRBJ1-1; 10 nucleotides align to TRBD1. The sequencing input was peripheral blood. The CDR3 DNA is TGTGCCACTGGGACAGGGGAGTGGTACGGGAACACTGAAGCTTTCTTT. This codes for CATGTGEWYGNTEAFF.